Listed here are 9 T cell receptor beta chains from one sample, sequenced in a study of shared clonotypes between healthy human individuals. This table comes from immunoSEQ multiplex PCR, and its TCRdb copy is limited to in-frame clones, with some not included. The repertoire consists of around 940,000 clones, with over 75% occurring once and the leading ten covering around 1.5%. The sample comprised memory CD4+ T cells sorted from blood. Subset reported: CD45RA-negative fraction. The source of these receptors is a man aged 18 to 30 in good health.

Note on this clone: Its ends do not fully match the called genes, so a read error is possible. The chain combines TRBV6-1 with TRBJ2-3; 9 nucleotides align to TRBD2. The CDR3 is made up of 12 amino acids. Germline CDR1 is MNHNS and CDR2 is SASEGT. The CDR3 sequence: CASTVTSGSFVF. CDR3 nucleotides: TGTGCCAGCACCGTGACTAGCGGTAGCTTCGTTTTT.

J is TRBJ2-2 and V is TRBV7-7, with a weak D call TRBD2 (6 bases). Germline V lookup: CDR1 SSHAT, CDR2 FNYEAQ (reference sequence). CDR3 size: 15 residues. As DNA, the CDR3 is TGTGCTAGCGGACGAAGAGAGGGGAACACCGGGGAGCTGTTTTTT. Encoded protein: CASGRREGNTGELFF.

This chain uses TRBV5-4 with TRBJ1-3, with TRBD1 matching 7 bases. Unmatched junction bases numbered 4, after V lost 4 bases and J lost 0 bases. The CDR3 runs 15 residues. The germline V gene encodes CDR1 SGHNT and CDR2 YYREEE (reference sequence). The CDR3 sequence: CASSVTGDSGNTIYF. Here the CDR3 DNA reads TGTGCCAGCAGCGTCACAGGGGACTCTGGAAACACCATATATTTT.

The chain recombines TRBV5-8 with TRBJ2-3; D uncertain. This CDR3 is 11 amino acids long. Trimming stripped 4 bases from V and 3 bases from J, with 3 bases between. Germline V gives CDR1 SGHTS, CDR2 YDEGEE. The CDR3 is CASSLTDTQYF. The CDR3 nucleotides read TGTGCCAGCAGCCTAACAGATACGCAGTATTTT.

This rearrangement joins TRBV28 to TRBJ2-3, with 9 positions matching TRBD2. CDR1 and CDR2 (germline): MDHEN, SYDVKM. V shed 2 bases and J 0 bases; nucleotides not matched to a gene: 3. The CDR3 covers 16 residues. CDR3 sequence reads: CASSLRAGGSTDTQYF. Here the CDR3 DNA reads TGTGCCAGCAGTTTAAGAGCGGGGGGAAGCACAGATACGCAGTATTTT.

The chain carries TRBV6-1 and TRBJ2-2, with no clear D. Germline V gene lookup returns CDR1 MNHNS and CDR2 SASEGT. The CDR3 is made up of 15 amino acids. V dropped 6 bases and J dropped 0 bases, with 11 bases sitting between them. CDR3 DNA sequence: TGTGCCAGCAGCGATGGACGGGCGAACACCGGGGAGCTGTTTTTT. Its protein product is CASSDGRANTGELFF.

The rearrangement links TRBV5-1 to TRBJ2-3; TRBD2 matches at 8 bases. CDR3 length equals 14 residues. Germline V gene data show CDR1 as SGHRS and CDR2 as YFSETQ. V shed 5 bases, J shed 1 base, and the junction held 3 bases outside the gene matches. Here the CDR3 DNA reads TGCGCCAGCAGTCAGGGACTAGGCACAGATACGCAGTATTTT. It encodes CASSQGLGTDTQYF.

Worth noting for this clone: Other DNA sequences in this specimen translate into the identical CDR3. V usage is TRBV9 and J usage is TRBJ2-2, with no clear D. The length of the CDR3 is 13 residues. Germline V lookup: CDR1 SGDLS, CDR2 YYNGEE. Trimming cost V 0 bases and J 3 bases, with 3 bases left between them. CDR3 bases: TGTGCCAGCAGCGTAGCTGACACCGGGGAGCTGTTTTTT. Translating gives CASSVADTGELFF.

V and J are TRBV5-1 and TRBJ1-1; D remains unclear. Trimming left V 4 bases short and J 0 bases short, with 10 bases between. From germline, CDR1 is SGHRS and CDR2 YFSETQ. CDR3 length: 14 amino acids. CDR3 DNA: TGCGCCAGCAGCGCAGGACCTATGAACACTGAAGCTTTCTTT. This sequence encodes CASSAGPMNTEAFF.